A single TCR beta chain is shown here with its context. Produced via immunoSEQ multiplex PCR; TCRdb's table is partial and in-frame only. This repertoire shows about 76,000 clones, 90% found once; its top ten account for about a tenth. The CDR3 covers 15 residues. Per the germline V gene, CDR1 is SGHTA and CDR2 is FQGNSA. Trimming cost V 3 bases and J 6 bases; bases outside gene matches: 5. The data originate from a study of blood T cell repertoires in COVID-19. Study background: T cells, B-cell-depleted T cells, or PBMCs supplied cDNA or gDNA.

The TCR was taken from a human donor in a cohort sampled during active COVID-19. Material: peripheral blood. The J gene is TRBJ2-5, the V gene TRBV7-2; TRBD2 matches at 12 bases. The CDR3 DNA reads TGTGCCAGCAGCTTTCCGACTAGCGGGAGTCAGACCCAGTACTTC. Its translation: CASSFPTSGSQTQYF.